Listed below are T cell receptor beta chains from one sample, sequenced in a study of shared clonotypes between healthy human individuals. Clones were sequenced by immunoSEQ multiplex PCR, and TCRdb holds only the in-frame ones, with some missing. The sample carries approximately 1,000,000 clones, approximately 80% recorded once. Sequencing was performed on memory CD4+ T cells from PBMCs. The source is a man aged 18 to 29 in good health. Some clones in this sample may be carry-over from other donors' samples. Both conserved end residues are part of each CDR3. The D gene is left open where the match is weak. The size field is filled for only some rows; it gives once, few, many or a size class.

d_call	v_call	j_call	clone_size	cdr3_aa	cdr3_nt
TRBD1	TRBV27	TRBJ1-4	few	CASSPLTGGSEKLFF	TGTGCCAGCAGTCCACTAACAGGGGGCTCTGAAAAACTGTTTTTT
.	TRBV7-3	TRBJ1-1	few	CASSLVPGNTEAFF	TGTGCCAGCAGCTTAGTTCCGGGGAACACTGAAGCTTTCTTT
TRBD1	TRBV7-8	TRBJ2-7	.	CASSLTGGSYEQYF	TGTGCCAGCAGCCTTACAGGGGGGTCCTACGAGCAGTACTTC
TRBD2	TRBV11-2	TRBJ2-7	.	CASSFFQREYYEQYF	TGTGCCAGCAGCTTCTTCCAGCGGGAGTACTACGAGCAGTACTTC
TRBD2	TRBV5-1	TRBJ2-1	.	CASSLALAGGYNEQFF	TGCGCCAGCAGCTTGGCACTAGCGGGAGGGTACAATGAGCAGTTCTTC
TRBD1	TRBV7-3	TRBJ1-2	.	CASSKDRGLGYTF	TGTGCCAGCAGCAAAGACAGGGGGCTCGGCTACACCTTC
TRBD2	TRBV28	TRBJ2-3	.	CASSSPGEGGPSTDTQYF	TGTGCCAGCAGTAGTCCGGGAGAGGGAGGGCCGAGCACAGATACGCAGTATTTT
.	TRBV4-2	TRBJ1-5	.	CASSQEGGDRPFSNQPQHF	TGTGCCAGCAGCCAAGAGGGGGGAGACAGACCATTTAGCAATCAGCCCCAGCATTTT
.	TRBV19	TRBJ2-7	.	CASSDLGQGFGYEQYF	TGTGCCAGTAGTGACCTGGGGCAGGGGTTTGGGTACGAGCAGTACTTC
.	TRBV5-5	TRBJ1-5	.	CASSLTVLSAQHF	TGTGCCAGCAGCTTGACAGTCCTCTCAGCCCAGCATTTT
.	TRBV2	TRBJ2-1	.	CASSNMRGRGDEQFF	TGTGCCAGCAGTAATATGCGGGGGCGAGGCGATGAGCAGTTCTTC
TRBD1	TRBV25-1	TRBJ2-3	.	CASSGDRAQSTDTQYF	TGTGCCAGCAGTGGCGACAGGGCCCAGAGCACAGATACGCAGTATTTT
TRBD2	TRBV4-3	TRBJ2-5	.	CASSQERWASGRAYQETQYF	TGCGCCAGCAGCCAGGAAAGGTGGGCTAGCGGGAGGGCGTACCAAGAGACCCAGTACTTC
.	TRBV19	TRBJ1-1	.	CASRNIYWNTEAFF	TGTGCCAGTAGGAACATATACTGGAACACTGAAGCTTTCTTT
.	TRBV28	TRBJ2-1	.	CAIEPGASGYNEQFF	TGTGCCATCGAACCGGGGGCTAGCGGATACAATGAGCAGTTCTTC
.	TRBV5-1	TRBJ1-3	.	CASSLHRDSGNTIYF	TGCGCCAGCAGCCTTCACAGGGACTCTGGAAACACCATATATTTT
TRBD2	TRBV7-9	TRBJ2-3	.	CASSLGSGSTDTQYF	TGTGCCAGCAGCTTGGGTAGCGGGAGCACAGATACGCAGTATTTT
TRBD2	TRBV4-1	TRBJ2-3	few	CASSQGLAGNTDTQYF	TGCGCCAGCAGCCAAGGCCTAGCGGGGAACACAGATACGCAGTATTTT
TRBD1	TRBV6-5	TRBJ2-5	.	CASRRSRDRQETQYF	TGTGCCAGCAGGAGATCTCGGGACAGACAAGAGACCCAGTACTTC
TRBD2	TRBV5-1	TRBJ2-3	.	CASSPGLAAGTDTQYF	TGCGCCAGCAGCCCGGGACTAGCTGCGGGCACAGATACGCAGTATTTT
.	TRBV6-6	TRBJ2-1	.	CASSYRERYEQFF	TGTGCCAGCAGTTACAGGGAGCGTTATGAGCAGTTCTTC
TRBD2	TRBV19	TRBJ2-7	few	CASSIRTGTSGMAYEQYF	TGTGCCAGTAGTATCCGAACCGGGACTAGCGGGATGGCTTACGAGCAGTACTTC
TRBD1	TRBV19	TRBJ1-2	.	CASRNPGQTGLYGYTF	TGTGCCAGTAGAAACCCGGGGCAGACAGGGCTCTATGGCTACACCTTC
.	TRBV5-4	TRBJ1-2	once	CASSWQGTADYGYTF	TGTGCCAGCAGCTGGCAGGGGACTGCGGACTATGGCTACACCTTC
TRBD1	TRBV19	TRBJ1-2	few	CASRGTGLFGYTF	TGTGCCTCTAGGGGGACAGGGTTATTTGGCTACACCTTC
.	TRBV7-8	TRBJ2-3	.	CASSSDRADTQYF	TGTGCCAGCAGCTCGGACCGCGCAGATACGCAGTATTTT
TRBD1	TRBV5-1	TRBJ1-5	once	CASSLIQGDQPQHF	TGCGCCAGCAGCTTAATACAGGGGGATCAGCCCCAGCATTTT
TRBD1	TRBV30	TRBJ1-3	.	CAWTWTGGSSGNTIYF	TGTGCCTGGACTTGGACAGGGGGCAGCTCTGGAAACACCATATATTTT
.	TRBV5-1	TRBJ2-5	.	CASSLYETQYF	TGCGCCAGCAGCTTGTATGAGACCCAGTACTTC
.	TRBV10-3	TRBJ1-2	.	CATAPRTANYGYTF	TGTGCCACCGCCCCTCGAACAGCTAACTATGGCTACACCTTC
.	TRBV9	TRBJ1-1	.	CASAAGLGNTEAFF	TGTGCCAGCGCCGCGGGCTTAGGGAACACTGAAGCTTTCTTT
TRBD1	TRBV28	TRBJ2-3	few	CASSLWDRGTDTQYF	TGTGCCAGCAGTTTATGGGACAGGGGGACAGATACGCAGTATTTT
.	TRBV29-1	TRBJ1-1	few	CSGTTGPEAFF	TGCAGCGGGACTACAGGTCCTGAAGCTTTCTTT
TRBD2	TRBV6-6	TRBJ2-1	.	CATLPGTSYKNEQFF	TGTGCCACCTTACCTGGGACTAGCTATAAAAATGAGCAGTTCTTC
.	TRBV23-1	TRBJ1-1	.	CASSPRGPGNTEAFF	TGCGCCAGCAGCCCCCGGGGACCAGGGAACACTGAAGCTTTCTTT
TRBD2	TRBV6-6	TRBJ2-1	once	CASRGSGRIYNEQFF	TGTGCCAGCAGGGGGAGCGGGAGGATTTACAATGAGCAGTTCTTC
.	TRBV18	TRBJ2-2	.	CASSSTVTGELFF	TGTGCCAGCTCATCGACAGTCACCGGGGAGCTGTTTTTT
TRBD1	TRBV28	TRBJ1-5	.	CASSRPGQQHQPQHF	TGTGCCAGCAGTAGGCCGGGACAGCAACATCAGCCCCAGCATTTT
TRBD1	TRBV7-3	TRBJ1-2	few	CASSFNRGLDGYTF	TGTGCCAGCAGCTTCAACAGGGGATTAGATGGCTACACCTTC
TRBD1	TRBV6-5	TRBJ1-1	.	CASSYGTAMNTEAFF	TGTGCCAGCAGTTATGGGACAGCAATGAACACTGAAGCTTTCTTT
TRBD1	TRBV7-9	TRBJ1-2	.	CASSLGQGEFYGYTF	TGTGCCAGCAGCTTAGGACAGGGAGAATTCTATGGCTACACCTTC
TRBD2	TRBV19	TRBJ2-1	.	CASRRENAYNEQFF	TGTGCCAGTCGGCGGGAGAACGCCTACAATGAGCAGTTCTTC
TRBD1	TRBV2	TRBJ1-1	.	CASMQGAGTEAFF	TGTGCCAGCATGCAGGGGGCTGGCACTGAAGCTTTCTTT
.	TRBV28	TRBJ1-2	.	CASSYLIYGYTF	TGTGCCAGCAGTTATCTGATCTATGGCTACACCTTC